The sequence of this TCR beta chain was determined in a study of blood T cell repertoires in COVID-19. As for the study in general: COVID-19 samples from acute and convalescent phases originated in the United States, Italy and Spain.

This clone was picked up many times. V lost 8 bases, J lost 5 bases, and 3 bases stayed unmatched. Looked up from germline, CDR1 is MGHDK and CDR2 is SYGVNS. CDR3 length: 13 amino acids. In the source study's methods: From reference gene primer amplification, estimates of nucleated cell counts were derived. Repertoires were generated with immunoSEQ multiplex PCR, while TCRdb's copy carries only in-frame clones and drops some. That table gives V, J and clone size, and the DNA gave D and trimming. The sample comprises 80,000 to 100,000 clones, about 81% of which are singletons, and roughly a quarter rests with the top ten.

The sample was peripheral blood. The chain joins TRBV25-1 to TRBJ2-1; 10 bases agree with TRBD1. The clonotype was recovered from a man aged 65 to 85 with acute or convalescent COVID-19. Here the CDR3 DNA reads TGTGCCAGCGACAGGGGGCTGGACAATGAGCAGTTCTTC. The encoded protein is CASDRGLDNEQFF.